Listed below are T cell receptor beta chains from one sample, sequenced in a study of shared clonotypes between healthy human individuals. Measured with immunoSEQ multiplex PCR; TCRdb has only the in-frame clones, and not every one. Here the sample spans 2,500,000 or so clones, roughly nine tenths being singletons. Sequencing was done on a sample of naive CD4+ T cells sorted from blood. The origin of the receptors is a young man in good health. The CDR3 runs from the conserved cysteine through the conserved F or W. The D gene is left open where the match is weak. A clone size is listed for some rows: how often the clone was seen (once, few, many), or a class if it is expanded.

>13|few|.|TRBJ1-5|TRBV30
CAWSVRGGQPQHF
TGTGCCTGGAGTGTACGGGGGGGTCAGCCCCAGCATTTT
>16|.|TRBD1|TRBJ2-4|TRBV5-4
CASSYTGDRVFNIQYF
TGTGCCAGCAGCTACACCGGGGACAGGGTATTTAACATTCAGTACTTC
>18|.|TRBD1|TRBJ1-2|TRBV18
CASSPYGTGTLANYGYTF
TGTGCCAGCTCACCGTACGGGACAGGGACCCTAGCTAACTATGGCTACACCTTC
>15|.|TRBD1|TRBJ2-5|TRBV5-4
CASSLQGVLGGTQYF
TGTGCCAGCAGCTTACAGGGGGTCCTGGGTGGGACCCAGTACTTC
>13|.|.|TRBJ2-5|TRBV11-2
CASSLSAKETQYF
TGTGCCAGCAGCTTATCGGCGAAAGAGACCCAGTACTTC
>17|.|.|TRBJ2-3|TRBV11-2
CASSAFTQGQGTDTQYF
TGTGCCAGCAGCGCCTTTACTCAGGGGCAGGGCACAGATACGCAGTATTTT
>15|.|.|TRBJ2-2|TRBV30
CAWSGAGGASGELFF
TGTGCCTGGAGCGGGGCGGGTGGCGCGTCAGGGGAGCTGTTTTTT
>15|.|.|TRBJ1-1|TRBV2
CASSESGLSNTEAFF
TGTGCCAGCAGTGAATCGGGGTTATCGAACACTGAAGCTTTCTTT
>15|once|TRBD1|TRBJ1-2|TRBV6-5
CASSSSGQGKYGYTF
TGTGCCAGCAGTTCCTCGGGACAGGGAAAATATGGCTACACCTTC
>15|.|TRBD1|TRBJ2-1|TRBV6-5
CASSRTGGLPNEQFF
TGTGCCAGCAGCCGAACAGGGGGCCTTCCTAATGAGCAGTTCTTC
>13|.|TRBD1|TRBJ1-1|TRBV29-1
CSVVGQGSTEAFF
TGCAGCGTTGTAGGACAGGGGAGCACTGAAGCTTTCTTT
>15|.|TRBD2|TRBJ2-3|TRBV9
CASSTHAGGTDTQYF
TGTGCCAGCAGCACACACGCCGGGGGGACAGATACGCAGTATTTT
>13|once|.|TRBJ2-5|TRBV5-4
CASSWRDQETQYF
TGTGCCAGCAGCTGGAGGGATCAAGAGACCCAGTACTTC
>13|.|.|TRBJ1-4|TRBV30
CAYAQVAGEKLFF
TGTGCCTACGCACAGGTGGCGGGTGAAAAACTGTTTTTT
>12|once|.|TRBJ1-2|TRBV2
CASSDIWEGYTF
TGTGCCAGCAGTGACATTTGGGAAGGCTACACCTTC
>18|.|.|TRBJ1-2|TRBV4-3
CASSRTMPLAGDNYGYTF
TGCGCCAGCAGCCGTACTATGCCCCTGGCAGGGGATAACTATGGCTACACCTTC
>15|.|.|TRBJ1-4|TRBV7-9
CASSPDNTRGEKLFF
TGTGCCAGCAGCCCCGACAACACCCGGGGTGAAAAACTGTTTTTT
>16|.|.|TRBJ2-3|TRBV19
CASSTSTGFGTDTQYF
TGTGCCAGTAGTACGTCGACAGGATTTGGGACAGATACGCAGTATTTT
>14|.|.|TRBJ1-2|TRBV11-2
CASSAIRDNYGYTF
TGTGCCAGCAGCGCTATCCGGGACAACTATGGCTACACCTTC
>16|.|.|TRBJ2-1|TRBV7-6
CASSASFGVSYNEQFF
TGTGCCAGCAGCGCTAGTTTCGGGGTCTCCTACAATGAGCAGTTCTTC
>13|.|TRBD1|TRBJ2-1|TRBV19
CASSYLDRNEQFF
TGTGCCAGTAGTTACTTGGACAGGAATGAGCAGTTCTTC
>13|.|.|TRBJ2-7|TRBV9
CASSGQDTGEQYF
TGTGCCAGCAGCGGACAAGATACGGGGGAGCAGTACTTC
>13|.|.|TRBJ1-2|TRBV5-1
CASSLGVNYGYTF
TGCGCCAGCAGCTTGGGGGTGAACTATGGCTACACCTTC
>15|.|TRBD1|TRBJ1-6|TRBV6-5
CASSHPGQANSPLHF
TGTGCCAGCAGTCACCCGGGACAGGCAAATTCACCCCTCCACTTT
>12|.|TRBD1|TRBJ2-7|TRBV5-5
CASSSDRVQQYF
TGTGCCAGCAGCTCGGACAGGGTTCAGCAGTACTTC